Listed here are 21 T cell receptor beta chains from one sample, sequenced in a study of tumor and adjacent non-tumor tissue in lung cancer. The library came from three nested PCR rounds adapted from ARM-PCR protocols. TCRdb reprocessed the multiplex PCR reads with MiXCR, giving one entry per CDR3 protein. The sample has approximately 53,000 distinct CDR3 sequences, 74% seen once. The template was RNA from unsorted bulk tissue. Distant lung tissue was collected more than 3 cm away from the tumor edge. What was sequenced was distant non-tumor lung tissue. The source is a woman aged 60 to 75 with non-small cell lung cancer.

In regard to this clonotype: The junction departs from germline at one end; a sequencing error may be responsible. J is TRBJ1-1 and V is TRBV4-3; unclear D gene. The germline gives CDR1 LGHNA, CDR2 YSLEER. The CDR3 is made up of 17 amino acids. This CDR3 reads CTSSQDEMGSLGTGAFF. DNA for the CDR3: TGCACCAGCAGCCAAGATGAGATGGGGTCCCTGGGCACTGGAGCTTTCTTT.

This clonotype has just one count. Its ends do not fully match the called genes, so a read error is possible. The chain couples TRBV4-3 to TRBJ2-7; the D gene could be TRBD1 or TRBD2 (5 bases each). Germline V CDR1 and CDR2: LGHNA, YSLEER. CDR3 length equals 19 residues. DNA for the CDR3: TGCGCCAGCAGCCAAACCGTTACGCAGGGACCGCAGAGCTCCTACGAGCAGTATTTC. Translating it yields CASSQTVTQGPQSSYEQYF.

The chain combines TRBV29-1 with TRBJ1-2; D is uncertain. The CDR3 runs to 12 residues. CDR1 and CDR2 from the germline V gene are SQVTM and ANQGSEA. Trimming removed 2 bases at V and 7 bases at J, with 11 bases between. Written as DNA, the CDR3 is TGCAGCGTTGAAACCCTGGAACGTGGCTACACCTTC. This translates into CSVETLERGYTF.

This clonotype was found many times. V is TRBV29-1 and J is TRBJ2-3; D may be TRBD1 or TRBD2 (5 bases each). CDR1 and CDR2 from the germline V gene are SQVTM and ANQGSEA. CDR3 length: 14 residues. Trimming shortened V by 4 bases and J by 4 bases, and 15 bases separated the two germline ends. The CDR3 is CSVVRGLGADTQYF. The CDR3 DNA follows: TGCAGCGTTGTTCGGGGCCTCGGGGCAGATACGCAGTATTTT.

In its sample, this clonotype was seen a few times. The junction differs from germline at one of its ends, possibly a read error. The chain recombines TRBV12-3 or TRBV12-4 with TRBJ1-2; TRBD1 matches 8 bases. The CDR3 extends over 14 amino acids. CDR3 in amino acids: CASMRQGSDYGNTF. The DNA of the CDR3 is TGTGCCAGCATGCGACAGGGGTCGGACTATGGCAACACCTTC.

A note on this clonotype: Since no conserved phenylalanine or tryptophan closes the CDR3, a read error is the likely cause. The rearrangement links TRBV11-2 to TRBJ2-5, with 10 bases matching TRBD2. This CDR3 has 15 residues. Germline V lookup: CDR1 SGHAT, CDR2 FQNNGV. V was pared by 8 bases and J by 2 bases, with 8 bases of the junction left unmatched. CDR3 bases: TGTGCCAGCGGACCAGCGGGGGGGTATCAAGAGACCCAGTACTAC. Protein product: CASGPAGGYQETQYY.

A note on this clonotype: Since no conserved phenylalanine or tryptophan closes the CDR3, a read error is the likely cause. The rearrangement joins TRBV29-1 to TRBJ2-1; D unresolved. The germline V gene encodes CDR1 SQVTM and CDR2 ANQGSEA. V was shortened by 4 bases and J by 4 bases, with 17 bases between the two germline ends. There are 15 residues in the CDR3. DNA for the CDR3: TGCAGCGTTGTTGATGGCAGGTCTCCGTACAATGAGCAGTTCATC. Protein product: CSVVDGRSPYNEQFI.

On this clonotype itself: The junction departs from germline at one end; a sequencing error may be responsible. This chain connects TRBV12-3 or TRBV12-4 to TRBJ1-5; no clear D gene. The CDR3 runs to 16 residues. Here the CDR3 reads CAGSSNQRGPNQPQHF. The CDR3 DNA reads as TGTGCCGGCAGTTCGAATCAGCGCGGCCCCAATCAGCCCCAGCATTTT.

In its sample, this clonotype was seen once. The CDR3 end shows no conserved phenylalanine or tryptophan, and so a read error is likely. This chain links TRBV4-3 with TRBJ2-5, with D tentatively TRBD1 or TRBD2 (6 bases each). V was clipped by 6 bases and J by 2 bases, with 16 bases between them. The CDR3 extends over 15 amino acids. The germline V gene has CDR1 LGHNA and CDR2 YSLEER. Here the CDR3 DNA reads TGCGCCAGCAGTCGACACAGGGACTCACAAGAGACCCAGTACCTC. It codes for CASSRHRDSQETQYL.

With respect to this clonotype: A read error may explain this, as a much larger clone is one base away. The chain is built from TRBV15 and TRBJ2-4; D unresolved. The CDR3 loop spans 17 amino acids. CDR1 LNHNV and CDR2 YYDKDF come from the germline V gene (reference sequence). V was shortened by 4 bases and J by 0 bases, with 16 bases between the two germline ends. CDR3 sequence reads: CATSKDGSGIAKNIQYF. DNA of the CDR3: TGTGCCACCAGCAAAGATGGGTCAGGAATAGCCAAAAACATTCAGTACTTC.

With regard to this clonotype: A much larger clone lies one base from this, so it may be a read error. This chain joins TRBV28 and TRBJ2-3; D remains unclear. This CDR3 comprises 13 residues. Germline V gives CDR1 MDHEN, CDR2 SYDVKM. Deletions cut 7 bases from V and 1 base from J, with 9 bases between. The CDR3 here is CASNVACTDTQYF. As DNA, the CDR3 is TGTGCCAGCAATGTGGCCTGCACAGATACGCAGTATTTT.

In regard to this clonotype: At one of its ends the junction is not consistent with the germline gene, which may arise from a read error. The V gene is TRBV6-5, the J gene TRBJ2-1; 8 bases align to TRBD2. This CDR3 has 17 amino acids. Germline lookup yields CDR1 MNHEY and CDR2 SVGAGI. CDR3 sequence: CVSSYPLSGAGAREQFF. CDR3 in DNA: TGTGTCAGCAGTTACCCGCTGAGCGGAGCGGGAGCTCGTGAGCAGTTCTTT.

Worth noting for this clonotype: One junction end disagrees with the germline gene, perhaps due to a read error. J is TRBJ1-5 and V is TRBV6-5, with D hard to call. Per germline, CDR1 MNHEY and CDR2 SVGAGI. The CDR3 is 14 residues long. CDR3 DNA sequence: TGTGTCAGCAGTTACTCCAGTTTCAATCAGTCCCAGCATTTT. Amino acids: CVSSYSSFNQSQHF.

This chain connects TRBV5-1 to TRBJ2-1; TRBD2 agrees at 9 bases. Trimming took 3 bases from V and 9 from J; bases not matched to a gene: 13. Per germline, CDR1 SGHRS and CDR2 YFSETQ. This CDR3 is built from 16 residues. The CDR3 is CASSSRGLAEGGEQFF. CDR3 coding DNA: TGCGCCAGCAGCTCTAGGGGACTAGCAGAAGGCGGTGAGCAGTTCTTC.

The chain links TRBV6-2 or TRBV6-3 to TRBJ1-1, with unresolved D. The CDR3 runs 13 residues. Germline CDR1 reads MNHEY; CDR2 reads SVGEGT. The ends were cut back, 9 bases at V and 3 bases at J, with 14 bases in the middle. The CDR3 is CARSPDSHTEAFF. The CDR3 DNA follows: TGTGCCAGGAGTCCGGATAGTCACACTGAAGCTTTCTTT.

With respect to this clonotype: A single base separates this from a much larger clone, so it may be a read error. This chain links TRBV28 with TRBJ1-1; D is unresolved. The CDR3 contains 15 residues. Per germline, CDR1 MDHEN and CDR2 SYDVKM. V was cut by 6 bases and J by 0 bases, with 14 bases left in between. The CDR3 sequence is CASRSRWRMNTEAFF. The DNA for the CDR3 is TGTGCCAGCAGAAGCCGATGGAGAATGAACACTGAAGCTTTCTTT.

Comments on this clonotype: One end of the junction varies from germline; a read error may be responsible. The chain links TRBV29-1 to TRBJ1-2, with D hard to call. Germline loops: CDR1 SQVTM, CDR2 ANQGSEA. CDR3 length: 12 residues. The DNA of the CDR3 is TGCAGCGTTGAAGACCTCGGCCGCGGCTACACATTC. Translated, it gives CSVEDLGRGYTF.

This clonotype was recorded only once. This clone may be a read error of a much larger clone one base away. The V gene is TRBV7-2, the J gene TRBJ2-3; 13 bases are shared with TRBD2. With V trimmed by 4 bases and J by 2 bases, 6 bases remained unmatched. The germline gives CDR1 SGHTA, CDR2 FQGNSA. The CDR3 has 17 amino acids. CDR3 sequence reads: CTSSSRLAGGITDTQYF. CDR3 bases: TGTACCAGCAGCTCCCGACTAGCGGGGGGCATCACAGATACGCAGTATTTT.

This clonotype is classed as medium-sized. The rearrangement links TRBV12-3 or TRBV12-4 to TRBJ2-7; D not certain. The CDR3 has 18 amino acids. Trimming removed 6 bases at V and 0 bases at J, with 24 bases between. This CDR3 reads CASSILGLYGRDSYEQYF. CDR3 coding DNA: TGTGCCAGCAGCATACTCGGTTTATACGGGCGCGACTCCTACGAGCAGTACTTC.

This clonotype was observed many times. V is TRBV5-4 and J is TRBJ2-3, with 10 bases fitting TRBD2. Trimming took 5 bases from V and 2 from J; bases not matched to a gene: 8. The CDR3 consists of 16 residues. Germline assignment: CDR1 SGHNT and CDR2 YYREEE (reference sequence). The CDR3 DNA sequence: TGTGCCAGCAGTCAGGGCAGCGGGGGGGACACAGATACGCAGTATTTT. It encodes CASSQGSGGDTDTQYF.

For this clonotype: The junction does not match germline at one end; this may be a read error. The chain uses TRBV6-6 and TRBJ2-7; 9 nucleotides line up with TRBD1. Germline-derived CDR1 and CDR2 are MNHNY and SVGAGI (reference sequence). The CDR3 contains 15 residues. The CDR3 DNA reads TGTGCCAGCAGTGGCCAGACAGGGGGGGACTACGAGCATTACTTC. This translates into CASSGQTGGDYEHYF.